The entry below describes one TCR beta chain. Its antigen is not known. This entry is derived from a study of lymphopenia after photon versus proton radiotherapy. Clones were read by immunoSEQ multiplex PCR, and TCRdb kept only the in-frame ones, dropping some. The sample lists 40,000 or so clones, around 86% occurring once. Study-wide results and limits: Larger post-nadir TCR diversity loss correlated inversely with survival in deceased patients. Relative stability marked proton patients; photon patients lost diversity and naive cells. Only patients who died were analyzed for survival; proton advantage is unproven. After lymphocyte nadir, photon-treated repertoires showed oligoclonal expansion, especially CD8+ Temra.

The clonotype originates from a man aged 35-49 years with gastric cancer. The sample was peripheral blood, taken from a patient treated with photon-based radiotherapy.

In DNA form, the CDR3 reads TGTGCCAGCAGCTTATTACCAGGTAATACTGAAGCTTTCTTT. Translating it yields CASSLLPGNTEAFF. This sequence joins TRBV7-3 and TRBJ1-1; D not resolved. The germline V gene has CDR1 SGHTA and CDR2 FQGTGA. Trimming left V 2 bases short and J 5 bases short, with 12 bases between. This CDR3 comprises 14 residues. Based on the CDR3 plus reference TRBV7-3 and TRBJ1-1, the full variable domain is GAGVSQTPSNKVTEKGKYVELRCDPISGHTALYWYRQSLGQGPEFLIYFQGTGAADDSGLPNDRFFAVRPEGSVSTLKIQRTERGDSAVYLCASSLLPGNTEAFFGQGTRLTVV.